The source of this T cell receptor beta chain is a study of T cells after yellow fever vaccination. This clonotype has at least ten counts. TCRdb re-derived calls from the 5' RACE reads in MiXCR, one entry per CDR3 protein. The profile shows about 120,000 distinct CDR3 sequences, 7.2% of them singletons. The CDR3 totals 15 residues. Trimming removed 1 base from V and 1 base from J, with 10 bases in between. From germline, CDR1 is SGHTA and CDR2 FQGNSA. The sequence came from a man aged 18 to 29 who received the YFV17D yellow fever vaccine. This specimen was CD4+ T cells sorted from PBMCs, taken about 49 days after the first yellow fever vaccination. The V and J genes are TRBV7-2 and TRBJ1-1, with a tentative D call TRBD1 (6 bases). This CDR3 reads CASSLVAGANTEAFF. CDR3 coding DNA: TGTGCCAGCAGCTTAGTGGCAGGGGCGAACACTGAAGCTTTCTTT.